The entry below gives a single T cell receptor beta chain sequence along with its context. Its antigen remains unknown. The data belong to a study of cytomegalovirus exposure and HLA in healthy donors. Primers for the PCR totalled 60 Vbeta and 13 Jbeta. Sequencing used immunoSEQ multiplex PCR; TCRdb keeps in-frame clones, though not all of them. The sample has about 160,000 clones; about 79% are singletons. Study-wide results and caveats: Immune exposure information available was restricted to CMV serostatus. The study put 150 or so TCR beta chains on its list as cytomegalovirus-associated.

There are 19 residues in the CDR3. Per germline, CDR1 LNHDA and CDR2 SQIVND (reference sequence). Unmatched junction bases numbered 15, after V lost 5 bases and J lost 4 bases. All donors participated as healthy donors of bone marrow. This chain connects TRBV19 to TRBJ2-1, with 12 positions matching TRBD2. The sample comprised PBMCs. The receptor was isolated from a woman in her forties or fifties in good health and CMV-seropositive. The CDR3 nucleotides read TGTGCCAGTAGTCCGACACTAGCGGGAGGAACTTCACCATACAATGAGCAGTTCTTC. This gives the protein CASSPTLAGGTSPYNEQFF.